This passage covers 9 T cell receptor beta chains from one sample sequenced in a study of blood T cell repertoires in COVID-19. TCRdb's table, derived via immunoSEQ multiplex PCR, lists solely in-frame clones and lacks some. The sample includes about 73,000 clones, about 88% of them seen just once. The sequenced sample was peripheral blood. The origin of the receptors is a man older than 75 with acute or convalescent COVID-19.

The chain is built from TRBV6-1 and TRBJ2-7, with 10 bases that match TRBD1. The ends lost 2 bases at V and 1 base at J; junction bases unmatched: 8. The CDR3 has 17 amino acids. Germline V gene lookup returns CDR1 MNHNS and CDR2 SASEGT. The CDR3 sequence is CASSETGTGVKSYEQYF. As DNA, the CDR3 is TGTGCCAGCAGTGAAACCGGGACAGGGGTAAAATCCTACGAGCAGTACTTC.

The sample holds a few counts of this clone. The rearrangement links TRBV5-1 to TRBJ2-7, with TRBD1 matching 7 bases. Germline V gives CDR1 SGHRS, CDR2 YFSETQ. The V gene end was trimmed by 4 bases and the J gene end by 4 bases; junction bases not matched to a gene: 2. The CDR3 consists of 12 residues. CDR3: CASSQDRYEQYF. The CDR3 DNA reads TGCGCCAGCAGCCAGGACAGGTACGAGCAGTACTTC.

The chain uses TRBV30 and TRBJ2-1, with a weak D call TRBD2 (6 bases). V was clipped by 4 bases and J by 3 bases, with 13 bases between them. CDR3 length equals 14 residues. Germline V CDR1 and CDR2: GTSNPN, SVGIG (reference sequence). CDR3 region: CAWTGDGRYNEQFF. CDR3 bases: TGTGCCTGGACGGGGGACGGGCGCTACAATGAGCAGTTCTTC. Variable domain in full (rest from reference TRBV30 and TRBJ2-1): SQTIHQWPATLVQPVGSPLSLECTVEGTSNPNLYWYRQAAGRGLQLLFYSVGIGQISSEVPQNLSASRPQDRQFILSSKKLLLSDSGFYLCAWTGDGRYNEQFFGPGTRLTVL.

The V gene is TRBV13, the J gene TRBJ1-1, with D unresolved. V lost 4 bases and J 3 bases, leaving 6 bases between the germline ends. Germline CDR1 PRHDT, CDR2 FYEKMQ (reference sequence). This CDR3 is built from 12 residues. The chain's CDR3 is CASSSPYTEAFF. Written as DNA, the CDR3 is TGTGCCAGCAGCTCCCCATACACTGAAGCTTTCTTT.

In DNA form, the CDR3 reads TGTGCCAGCAGTTTACTGCGGGGTACTGAAGCTTTCTTT. It yields the protein CASSLLRGTEAFF. The chain joins TRBV12-3 or TRBV12-4 to TRBJ1-1; D remains ambiguous. The CDR3 extends over 13 amino acids. Trimming pared 2 bases from V and 5 bases from J, leaving 9 bases between.

The chain employs TRBV18 and TRBJ1-6; a weak D match, TRBD1 (5 bases). The CDR3 spans 16 residues. Deletions cut 1 base from V and 2 bases from J, with 9 bases between. Germline CDR1 KGHSH, CDR2 LQKENI. CDR3 region: CASSPLGAAYNSPLHF. Here the CDR3 DNA reads TGTGCCAGCTCACCACTTGGGGCGGCCTATAATTCACCCCTCCACTTT.

This sequence joins TRBV2 and TRBJ1-5, with TRBD1 matching over 9 bases. J lost 5 bases, V lost 8 bases, and 10 bases had no gene match. Germline V lookup: CDR1 SNHLY, CDR2 FYNNEI. The CDR3 is 15 residues long. CDR3 region: CASEGPDRGYQPQHF. In nucleotides, the CDR3 is TGTGCCAGCGAGGGTCCGGACAGGGGATATCAGCCCCAGCATTTT. The full variable domain, with the rest looked up from reference TRBV2 and TRBJ1-5, is EPEVTQTPSHQVTQMGQEVILRCVPISNHLYFYWYRQILGQKVEFLVSFYNNEISEKSEIFDDQFSVERPDGSNFTLKIRSTKLEDSAMYFCASEGPDRGYQPQHFGDGTRLSIL.

The chain combines TRBV5-1 with TRBJ1-1; D possibly corresponds to TRBD1 (5 bases). Deletions cut 4 bases from V and 3 bases from J, with 16 bases between. The V gene's germline CDR1 is SGHRS and CDR2 YFSETQ. This CDR3 comprises 15 residues. CDR3 region: CASSTQLGGDTEAFF. The CDR3 nucleotides are TGCGCCAGCAGCACCCAATTGGGGGGGGACACTGAAGCTTTCTTT.

The rearrangement links TRBV6-5 to TRBJ1-1, with 8 bases lining up with TRBD1. The CDR3 length is 16 residues. With V trimmed by 4 bases and J by 1 base, 8 bases remained unmatched. CDR1 MNHEY and CDR2 SVGAGI come from the germline V gene. The CDR3, as DNA: TGTGCCAGCAGTTTGGACAGGGAAAGGAAGAACACTGAAGCTTTCTTT. Protein: CASSLDRERKNTEAFF.